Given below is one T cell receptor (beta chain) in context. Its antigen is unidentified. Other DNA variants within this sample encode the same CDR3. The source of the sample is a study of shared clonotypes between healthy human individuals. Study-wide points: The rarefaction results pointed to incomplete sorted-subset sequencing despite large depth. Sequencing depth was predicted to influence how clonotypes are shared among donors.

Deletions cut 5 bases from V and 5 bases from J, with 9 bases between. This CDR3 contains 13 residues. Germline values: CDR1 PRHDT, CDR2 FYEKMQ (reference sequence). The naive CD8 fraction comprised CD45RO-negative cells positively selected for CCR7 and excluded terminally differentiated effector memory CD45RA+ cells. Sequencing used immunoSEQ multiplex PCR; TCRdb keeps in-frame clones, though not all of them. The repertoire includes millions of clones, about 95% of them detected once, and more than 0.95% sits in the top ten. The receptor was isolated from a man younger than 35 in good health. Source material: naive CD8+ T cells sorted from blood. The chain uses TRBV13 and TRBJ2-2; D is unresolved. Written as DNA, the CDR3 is TGTGCCAGCAGCCTCGAAGGGACCGGGGAGCTGTTTTTT. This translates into CASSLEGTGELFF.